This T cell receptor beta chain was sequenced in a study of OX40 agonist ivuxolimab in advanced cancers. Study summary: Anti-PD-1, anti-PD-L1 or anti-CTLA-4 therapy given earlier was allowed, and around 40% had some.

The CDR3 has 14 amino acids. The germline V gene encodes CDR1 KGHSH and CDR2 LQKENI. V shed 5 bases and J shed 0 bases, with 10 bases lying between them. Repertoires were generated with immunoSEQ multiplex PCR, while TCRdb's copy carries only in-frame clones and drops some. This sample carries 50,000 to 75,000 clones, about nine tenths of them seen once, and the ten largest clones take about 17%. This clone has just a few counts. The rearrangement joins TRBV18 to TRBJ1-1, with D possibly being TRBD1 (6 bases). This specimen consisted of CD4+ or CD8+ T cells sorted from blood, obtained in a trial of the OX40 agonist ivuxolimab. This sequence originates from an adult with an advanced solid tumor such as melanoma, head and neck, liver or kidney cancer. CDR3 bases: TGTGCCAGCTCATCCACAGGGATGAACACTGAAGCTTTCTTT. This gives the protein CASSSTGMNTEAFF.